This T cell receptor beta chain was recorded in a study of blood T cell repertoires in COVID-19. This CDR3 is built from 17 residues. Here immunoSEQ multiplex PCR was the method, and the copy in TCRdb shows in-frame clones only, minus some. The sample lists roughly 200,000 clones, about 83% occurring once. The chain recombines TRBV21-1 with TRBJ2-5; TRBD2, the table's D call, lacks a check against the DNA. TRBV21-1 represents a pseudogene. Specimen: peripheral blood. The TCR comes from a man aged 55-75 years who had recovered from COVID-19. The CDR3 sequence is CASSKQGISGEQETQYF. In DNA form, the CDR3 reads TGTGCCAGCAGCAAACAAGGGATTAGCGGGGAACAAGAGACCCAGTACTTC.